This T cell receptor beta chain was recovered during a study of T cells in Graves' hyperthyroidism and ophthalmopathy. This clonotype was observed at least ten times. TCR beta CDR3 region amplification was performed from RNA transcripts. A first-round RT-PCR of the TCR CDR3 used the HTBI primer set. MiXCR was run by TCRdb on the multiplex PCR reads, yielding one entry per CDR3 protein. There are approximately 480,000 distinct CDR3 sequences in the sample; less than 25% occur only once, and around a quarter lies in the top ten. Trimming cost V 4 bases and J 3 bases, with 9 bases left between them. The CDR3 covers 13 residues. Germline V CDR1 and CDR2: SGHVS, FNYEAQ.

This chain links TRBV7-6 with TRBJ2-5; D is possibly TRBD1 (5 bases). This TCR derives from a man between 18 and 35 years old with Graves' hyperthyroidism. The sample taken for sequencing was blood. In DNA form, the CDR3 reads TGTGCCAGCAGCTCCCGACAGAAAGAGACCCAGTACTTC. It translates to CASSSRQKETQYF.